This T cell receptor (beta chain) originates from a study of cytomegalovirus exposure and HLA in healthy donors. For this clone: No antigen is known for it.

V shed 8 bases and J shed 1 base, with 11 bases lying between them. The CDR3 covers 13 residues. Germline values: CDR1 MNHNS, CDR2 SASEGT. Primers for the PCR totalled 60 Vbeta and 13 Jbeta. Sequenced by immunoSEQ multiplex PCR; TCRdb stores in-frame clones only, minus some. Recorded for this sample: roughly 43,000 clones. Findings and limits, study-wide: Some V segments could not be told apart, so they were left out, TRBV6-2 and TRBV6-3 among them.

Sequencing input: PBMCs. The V and J genes are TRBV6-1 and TRBJ1-1; tentative D call: TRBD1 (5 bases). This receptor was taken from a woman aged 40 to 50 in good health and CMV-seronegative. CDR3 protein: CASERQPNTEAFF. Here the CDR3 DNA reads TGTGCCAGCGAACGACAGCCGAACACTGAAGCTTTCTTT.